These 31 T cell receptor beta chains originate from one sample sequenced in a study of persistence of HIV-infected CD4 T cells. Cells were stimulated with overlapping HIV-1 Gag 15-mer peptides. Sorted nonresponding memory CD4+ T cells were CD40L-negative, CD69-negative, CD45RO-high. Their specific antigens are unknown. The immunoSEQ assay was version 4, run in survey mode. Assay used: immunoSEQ multiplex PCR; TCRdb lists only in-frame clones, some missing. The sample includes 64,000 or so clones, about 69% of them seen just once. This material consisted of CD4+ T cells sorted from PBMCs after approximately 19-hour stimulation, taken from a patient who received antiretroviral therapy. The origin of the receptors is an adult man with HIV who was CMV-seropositive.

The gene calls are TRBV6-5 and TRBJ2-2; 7 bases match TRBD2. The germline CDR1 and CDR2 sequences are MNHEY and SVGAGI. The V and J ends lost 5 bases and 1 base, in that order; junction bases with no gene match: 4. CDR3 size: 15 residues. For the CDR3, the DNA is TGTGCCAGCAGTCCCGGCGGGGGGAACACCGGGGAGCTGTTTTTT. It translates to CASSPGGGNTGELFF.

This rearrangement joins TRBV2 to TRBJ1-2, with a tentative D call TRBD1 (6 bases). Germline lookup yields CDR1 SNHLY and CDR2 FYNNEI. CDR3 length: 14 residues. Trimming pared 6 bases from V and 8 bases from J, leaving 19 bases between. The CDR3 DNA reads TGTGCCAGCAGCGAGAACTCAGGGGCTGGAGGCTACACCTTC. It codes for CASSENSGAGGYTF. The whole variable domain, filled in from reference TRBV2 and TRBJ1-2, reads EPEVTQTPSHQVTQMGQEVILRCVPISNHLYFYWYRQILGQKVEFLVSFYNNEISEKSEIFDDQFSVERPDGSNFTLKIRSTKLEDSAMYFCASSENSGAGGYTFGSGTRLTVV.

This clone appeared a single time. The V gene is TRBV5-6, the J gene TRBJ1-5; TRBD1 matches 7 bases. The CDR3 consists of 14 residues. The germline gives CDR1 SGHDT, CDR2 YYEEEE. V trimming: 4 bases; J trimming: 2 bases; junction bases outside the gene matches: 3. The CDR3, as DNA: TGTGCCAGCAGCAGACAGGGAGGCAATCAGCCCCAGCATTTT. Translating it yields CASSRQGGNQPQHF. Full variable domain (rest looked up from reference TRBV5-6 and TRBJ1-5): DAGVTQSPTHLIKTRGQQVTLRCSPKSGHDTVSWYQQALGQGPQFIFQYYEEEERQRGNFPDRFSGHQFPNYSSELNVNALLLGDSALYLCASSRQGGNQPQHFGDGTRLSIL.

V is TRBV19 and J is TRBJ1-5; D remains ambiguous. The V gene lost 2 bases and the J gene lost 5 bases, with 16 bases spanning the gap. Germline V CDR1 and CDR2: LNHDA, SQIVND (reference sequence). The length of the CDR3 is 16 residues. This CDR3 reads CASSIMGSRGDQPQHF. Here the CDR3 DNA reads TGTGCCAGTAGTATAATGGGGTCACGGGGTGATCAGCCCCAGCATTTT.

DNA of the CDR3: TGTGCCAGCAGCCAAGGGAGCTCTGGGGCCAACGTCCTGACTTTC. Its protein is CASSQGSSGANVLTF. J is TRBJ2-6 and V is TRBV3-1 (or the pseudogene TRBV3-2); D is undetermined. Per the germline V gene, CDR1 is LGHDT and CDR2 is YNNKEL (reference sequence). V was cut by 1 base and J by 0 bases, with 4 bases left in between. This CDR3 is 15 amino acids long.

The chain couples TRBV7-3 to TRBJ1-5, with no clear D. The CDR3 loop spans 13 amino acids. Trimming took 2 bases from V and 7 from J, leaving 9 bases between them. CDR1 SGHTA and CDR2 FQGTGA come from the germline V gene. CDR3 DNA sequence: TGTGCCAGCAGCTTATCCCCCGGGCAGCCCCAGCATTTT. It translates to CASSLSPGQPQHF.

DNA of the CDR3: TGTGCCACCAGTGATCCCCAGGGGGGGTTGGGGAGCCTACGATCTGGGGCCAACGTCCTGACTTTC. Its translation is CATSDPQGGLGSLRSGANVLTF. The chain couples TRBV24-1 to TRBJ2-6; D may be TRBD1 or TRBD2 (7 bases each). In germline, CDR1 is KGHDR, CDR2 SFDVKD. Trimming stripped 3 bases from V and 1 base from J, with 27 bases between. This CDR3 contains 22 residues.

This chain joins TRBV5-1 and TRBJ1-2; D is unresolved. Germline values: CDR1 SGHRS, CDR2 YFSETQ. V shed 4 bases and J shed 7 bases, with 14 bases lying between them. This CDR3 is 13 amino acids long. The CDR3 loop reads CASSPGVDSGYTF. CDR3 nucleotides: TGCGCCAGCAGCCCCGGGGTAGATAGTGGCTACACCTTC.

This chain connects TRBV5-1 to TRBJ1-6; 8 positions match TRBD1. The junction had 10 bases not matched to a gene; V was cut back by 4 bases and J by 7 bases. Looked up from germline, CDR1 is SGHRS and CDR2 is YFSETQ. This CDR3 contains 16 residues. The CDR3, as DNA: TGCGCCAGCAGCCAACGTCCGGACAGGGACAATTCACCCCTCCACTTT. Residues: CASSQRPDRDNSPLHF.

V and J are TRBV27 and TRBJ1-2, with TRBD1 identical over 7 bases. Germline V CDR1 and CDR2: MNHEY, SMNVEV (reference sequence). This CDR3 spans 14 amino acids. V lost 5 bases, J lost 7 bases, and 10 bases stayed unmatched. The CDR3 DNA is TGTGCCAGCAGTCCCCGACAGGGAGTGAGTGGCTACACCTTC. Translation gives CASSPRQGVSGYTF.

V gene TRBV4-1 combines with J gene TRBJ1-4; possibly TRBD1 for D (5 bases). With 4 bases removed from V and 8 bases from J, the gap between germline ends came to 17 bases. CDR3 length: 15 amino acids. Germline CDR1 reads MGHRA; CDR2 reads YSYEKL. The CDR3 DNA follows: TGCGCCAGCAGCCCTGGAACCAGGGTGGGAGAAAAACTGTTTTTT. Protein sequence: CASSPGTRVGEKLFF.

The chain joins TRBV7-9 to TRBJ2-5; D is tentatively TRBD1 or TRBD2 (5 bases each). From germline, CDR1 is SEHNR and CDR2 FQNEAQ (reference sequence). This CDR3 comprises 14 residues. The V end lost 5 bases, the J end lost 0 bases, and 10 bases lay between the germline ends. The CDR3 nucleotides are TGTGCCAGCAGCCGAGGGGCAAACCAAGAGACCCAGTACTTC. As protein: CASSRGANQETQYF.

The chain employs TRBV28 and TRBJ2-7; 8 bases agree with TRBD2. The ends lost 6 bases at V and 0 bases at J; junction bases unmatched: 7. The CDR3 is made up of 15 amino acids. Germline CDR1 and CDR2: MDHEN and SYDVKM. The CDR3 DNA sequence: TGTGCCAGCAGCCTCGCCGGGACTAGCTCCTACGAGCAGTACTTC. Protein sequence: CASSLAGTSSYEQYF.

The chain links TRBV2 to TRBJ2-6; D might be TRBD2 (6 bases). This CDR3 is built from 15 residues. The V end was cut by 2 bases, the J end by 2 bases, with 7 bases between. The germline V gene has CDR1 SNHLY and CDR2 FYNNEI. This CDR3 is CASSERGAGANVLTF. The DNA of the CDR3 is TGTGCCAGCAGTGAACGCGGGGCTGGGGCCAACGTCCTGACTTTC.

This clone was observed once. This chain joins TRBV6-6 and TRBJ1-2; the match to TRBD1 covers 8 bases. The CDR3 is 15 amino acids. Per germline, CDR1 MNHNY and CDR2 SVGAGI (reference sequence). V gave up 2 bases and J gave up 4 bases; unmatched junction bases: 6. The CDR3 region has the DNA TGTGCCAGCAGTTACGGACAGGGACGAGGCTATGGCTACACCTTC. This gives the protein CASSYGQGRGYGYTF.

This clone was detected only once. This chain joins TRBV15 and TRBJ2-1; D remains ambiguous. There are 14 residues in the CDR3. Trimming took off 1 base at V and 5 bases at J, with 9 bases between the two ends. Germline assignment: CDR1 LNHNV and CDR2 YYDKDF (reference sequence). CDR3 coding DNA: TGTGCCACCAGCAGAGCTAGGACGGACAATGAGCAGTTCTTC. It specifies CATSRARTDNEQFF. The variable domain in full, completed from reference TRBV15 and TRBJ2-1, reads DAMVIQNPRYQVTQFGKPVTLSCSQTLNHNVMYWYQQKSSQAPKLLFHYYDKDFNNEADTPDNFQSRRPNTSFCFLDIRSPGLGDTAMYLCATSRARTDNEQFFGPGTRLTVL.

The rearrangement joins TRBV20-1 to TRBJ2-7; D unclear. Trimming shortened V by 5 bases and J by 5 bases, and 7 bases separated the two germline ends. This CDR3 contains 10 residues. CDR1 and CDR2 (germline): DFQATT, SNEGSKA (reference sequence). Here the CDR3 DNA reads TGCAGTGCTGGGAAGGACGAGCAGTACTTC. Encoded protein: CSAGKDEQYF.

The V gene is TRBV18, the J gene TRBJ2-7; TRBD1 is a possible D gene (5 bases). This CDR3 has 15 residues. Germline V gene data show CDR1 as KGHSH and CDR2 as LQKENI. Deletions cut 1 base from V and 1 base from J, with 11 bases between. The CDR3 sequence is CASSPQGIASYEQYF. The CDR3 DNA reads as TGTGCCAGCTCACCACAGGGGATCGCGTCCTACGAGCAGTACTTC.

This clone came up a few times. This chain connects TRBV7-8 to TRBJ2-1, with 7 bases that match TRBD1. J gave up 10 bases and V 2 bases, and 5 bases lay outside the gene matches. CDR1 SGHVS and CDR2 FQNEAQ come from the germline V gene. This CDR3 region has 13 residues. DNA for the CDR3: TGTGCCAGCAGCTTAAACAGGGGTGGGGAGCAGTTCTTC. Amino acids: CASSLNRGGEQFF. The full variable domain, its missing parts supplied by reference TRBV7-8 and TRBJ2-1, is GAGVSQSPRYKVAKRGQDVALRCDPISGHVSLFWYQQALGQGPEFLTYFQNEAQLDKSGLPSDRFFAERPEGSVSTLKIQRTQQEDSAVYLCASSLNRGGEQFFGPGTRLTVL.

This chain connects TRBV18 to TRBJ2-7; perhaps D is TRBD1 or TRBD2 (5 bases each). The CDR3 loop spans 15 amino acids. V was clipped by 4 bases and J by 2 bases, with 15 bases between them. The germline CDR1 and CDR2 sequences are KGHSH and LQKENI. The DNA for the CDR3 is TGTGCCAGCTCACATCGGGACCAAGCTACCTACGAGCAGTACTTC. It translates to CASSHRDQATYEQYF.

This clone ranks as medium-sized (0.01 to 0.1%). The V gene is TRBV5-1, the J gene TRBJ2-1; 11 bases map to TRBD1. The CDR3 has 15 residues. With V trimmed by 4 bases and J by 9 bases, 9 bases remained unmatched. Germline CDR1 reads SGHRS; CDR2 reads YFSETQ. CDR3 amino acids: CASSATGQGVGEQFF. The CDR3 coding sequence is TGCGCCAGCAGCGCCACGGGACAGGGGGTGGGTGAGCAGTTCTTC.

The V and J genes are TRBV5-1 and TRBJ2-5, with D perhaps matching TRBD1 or TRBD2 (5 bases each). Per germline, CDR1 SGHRS and CDR2 YFSETQ. The CDR3 is 14 residues long. Trimming removed 5 bases at V and 2 bases at J, with 13 bases between. The CDR3 spells CASRNTGGQETQYF. The CDR3 nucleotides are TGCGCCAGCAGAAACACAGGAGGACAAGAGACCCAGTACTTC.

The genes are TRBV2 and TRBJ2-4; 7 bases are a match to TRBD2. The V segment lost 1 base and the J segment 8 bases; nucleotides outside the gene matches: 2. Germline V gene data show CDR1 as SNHLY and CDR2 as FYNNEI. CDR3 size: 13 residues. This chain's CDR3 is CASSEGAGDIQYF. CDR3 sequence (DNA): TGTGCCAGCAGTGAAGGGGCGGGGGACATTCAGTACTTC.

CDR3 amino acids: CASSAPGTSNTEAFF. The CDR3 DNA sequence: TGTGCCAGCAGCGCCCCCGGGACATCGAACACTGAAGCTTTCTTT. This rearrangement joins TRBV9 to TRBJ1-1, with D possibly TRBD1 on 6 matching bases. The CDR3 spans 15 residues. CDR1 and CDR2 from the germline V gene are SGDLS and YYNGEE. V was cut by 3 bases and J by 1 base, with 13 bases left in between.

This clone was detected only once. The chain links TRBV6-5 to TRBJ1-1; D is ambiguous. The germline CDR1 and CDR2 sequences are MNHEY and SVGAGI. The V end lost 8 bases, the J end lost 0 bases, and 10 bases lay between the germline ends. The CDR3 runs to 13 residues. Written as DNA, the CDR3 is TGTGCCAGCGTCTTGACATTGAACACTGAAGCTTTCTTT. This codes for CASVLTLNTEAFF.

The gene calls are TRBV9 and TRBJ2-7; a weak D match, TRBD1 (6 bases). Trimming cost V 3 bases and J 4 bases, with 14 bases left between them. The CDR3 sequence is 14 residues long. Germline V gene data show CDR1 as SGDLS and CDR2 as YYNGEE. The CDR3 DNA reads as TGTGCCAGCAGCGCCCAGGGGACATGGTACGAGCAGTACTTC. Protein sequence: CASSAQGTWYEQYF. Full variable domain (missing parts from reference TRBV9 and TRBJ2-7): DSGVTQTPKHLITATGQRVTLRCSPRSGDLSVYWYQQSLDQGLQFLIQYYNGEERAKGNILERFSAQQFPDLHSELNLSSLELGDSALYFCASSAQGTWYEQYFGPGTRLTVT.

In this sample, this clone turned up a few times. The chain is built from TRBV6-5 and TRBJ1-1; D is possibly TRBD1 (6 bases). V lost 6 bases and J 0 bases, leaving 11 bases between the germline ends. Germline CDR1 reads MNHEY; CDR2 reads SVGAGI. This CDR3 comprises 14 residues. The CDR3 spells CASRYRDLNTEAFF. For the CDR3, the DNA is TGTGCCAGCAGGTACAGGGACTTGAACACTGAAGCTTTCTTT.

The chain recombines TRBV6-5 with TRBJ1-6; a possible D gene is TRBD1 (5 bases). The germline V gene encodes CDR1 MNHEY and CDR2 SVGAGI. Trimming took 4 bases from V and 6 from J, leaving 10 bases between them. The CDR3 covers 14 residues. In DNA, the CDR3 is TGTGCCAGCAGTTCCAGCGGGGGTAATTCACCCCTCCACTTT. Translating it yields CASSSSGGNSPLHF.

The chain has TRBV11-2 and TRBJ1-2; a possible D gene is TRBD1 (5 bases). The CDR3 consists of 15 residues. From germline, CDR1 is SGHAT and CDR2 FQNNGV. V lost 2 bases to trimming and J lost 3 bases, with 13 bases between them. In DNA form, the CDR3 reads TGTGCCAGCAGCTTAAGCCCAGGGCGAGACTATGGCTACACCTTC. Translating gives CASSLSPGRDYGYTF.

The J gene is TRBJ1-1, the V gene TRBV12-3 or TRBV12-4; D unresolved. With 2 bases removed from V and 5 bases from J, the gap between germline ends came to 6 bases. This CDR3 has 12 residues. The CDR3 protein is CASSLRRTEAFF. The CDR3 DNA reads TGTGCCAGCAGTTTAAGACGGACTGAAGCTTTCTTT.

V usage is TRBV27 and J usage is TRBJ1-6; D is undetermined. Trimming removed 0 bases at V and 10 bases at J, with 7 bases between. The germline gives CDR1 MNHEY, CDR2 SMNVEV (reference sequence). The CDR3 totals 13 residues. This CDR3 is CASSLSIQSPLHF. CDR3 DNA sequence: TGTGCCAGCAGTTTATCAATTCAGTCACCCCTCCACTTT.